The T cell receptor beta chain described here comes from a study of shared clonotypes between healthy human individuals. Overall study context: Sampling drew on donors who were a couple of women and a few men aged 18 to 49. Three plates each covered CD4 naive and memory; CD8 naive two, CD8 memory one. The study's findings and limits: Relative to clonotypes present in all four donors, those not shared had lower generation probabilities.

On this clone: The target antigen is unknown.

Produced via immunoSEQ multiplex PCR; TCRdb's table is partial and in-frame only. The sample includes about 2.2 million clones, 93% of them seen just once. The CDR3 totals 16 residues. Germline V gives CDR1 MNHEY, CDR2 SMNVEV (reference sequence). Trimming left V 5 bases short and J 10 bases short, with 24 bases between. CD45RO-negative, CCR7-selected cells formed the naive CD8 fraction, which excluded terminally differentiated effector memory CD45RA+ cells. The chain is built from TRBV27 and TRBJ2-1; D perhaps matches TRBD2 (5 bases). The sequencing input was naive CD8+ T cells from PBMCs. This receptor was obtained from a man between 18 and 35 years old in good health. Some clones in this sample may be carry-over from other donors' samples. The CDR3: CASSRTSGIGNQEQFF. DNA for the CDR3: TGTGCCAGCAGTCGGACTTCCGGGATCGGGAACCAGGAGCAGTTCTTC.